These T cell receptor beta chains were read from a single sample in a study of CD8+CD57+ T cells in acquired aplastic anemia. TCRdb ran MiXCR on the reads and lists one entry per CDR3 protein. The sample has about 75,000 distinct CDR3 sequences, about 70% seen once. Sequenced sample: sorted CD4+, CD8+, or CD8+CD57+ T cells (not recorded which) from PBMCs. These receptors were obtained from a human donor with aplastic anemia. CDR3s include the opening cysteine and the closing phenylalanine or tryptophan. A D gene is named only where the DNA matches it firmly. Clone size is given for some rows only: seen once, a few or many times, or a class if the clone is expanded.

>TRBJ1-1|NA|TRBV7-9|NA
TGTGCCAGCAGCCAAGATGGCATGGCAGAAGCTTTCTTT
CASSQDGMAEAFF
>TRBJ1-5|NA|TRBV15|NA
TGTGCCACCAGCAGACCAGATCAGCCCCAGCATTTT
CATSRPDQPQHF
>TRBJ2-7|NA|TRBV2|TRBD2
TGTGCCAGCAAAACTAGCGGGGGGTACTACGAGCAGTACTTC
CASKTSGGYYEQYF
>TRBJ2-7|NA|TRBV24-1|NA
TGTGCCACCAGTGATAGCGTCGAGCAGTACTTC
CATSDSVEQYF
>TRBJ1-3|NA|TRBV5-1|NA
TGCGCCAGCAGCGACCCTTCCTCTGGAAACACCATATATTTT
CASSDPSSGNTIYF
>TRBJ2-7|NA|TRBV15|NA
TGTGCCACCAGCAGGTCGGACTACGAGCAGTACTTC
CATSRSDYEQYF
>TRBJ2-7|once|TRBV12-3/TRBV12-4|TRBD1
TGTGCCAGCAGTTTAACAGGGGGAGGCTACGAGCAGTACTTC
CASSLTGGGYEQYF
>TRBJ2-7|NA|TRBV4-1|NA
TGTGCCAGCAGCGACGCACGCCTAGCCTACGAGCAGTACTTC
CASSDARLAYEQYF
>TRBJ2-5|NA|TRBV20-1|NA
TGCAGTGCTAGACCAATGCAGACCCAGTACTTC
CSARPMQTQYF
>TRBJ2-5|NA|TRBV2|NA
TGTGCCAGCAGGGATGGGATGTGGGAGACCCAGTACTTC
CASRDGMWETQYF
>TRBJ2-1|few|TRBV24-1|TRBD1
TGTGCCACCAGTGGGACAGGGGGCTTGGATGAGCAGTTCTTC
CATSGTGGLDEQFF
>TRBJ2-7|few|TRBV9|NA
TGTGCCAGCAGCGTAGTAGGGGGCGAGCAGTACTTC
CASSVVGGEQYF
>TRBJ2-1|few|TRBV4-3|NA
TGCGCCAGCAGCCAAGATGAAAAAGGCAGTTACAATGAGCAGTTCTTC
CASSQDEKGSYNEQFF
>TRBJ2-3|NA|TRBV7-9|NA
TGTGCCAGCAGCCGTATGGGAGATACGCAGTATTTT
CASSRMGDTQYF
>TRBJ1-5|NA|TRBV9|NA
TGTGCCAGCAGTCCAGGGAATCAGCCCCAGCATTTT
CASSPGNQPQHF
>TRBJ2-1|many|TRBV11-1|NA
TGTGCCAGCAGCCCCCGCCAGGGGAGCTCCTACAATGAGCAGTTCTTC
CASSPRQGSSYNEQFF
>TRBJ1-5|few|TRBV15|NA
TGTGCCACCAGCAGGCAGGGAGGTCAAAGCAATCAGCCCCAGCATTTT
CATSRQGGQSNQPQHF
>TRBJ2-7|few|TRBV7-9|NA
TGTGCCAGCAGCCCGCGGATCGAGCAGTACTTC
CASSPRIEQYF
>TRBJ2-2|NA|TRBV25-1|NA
TGTGCCAGCAGTGTTGGGACGGCGAACACCGGGGAGCTGTTTTTT
CASSVGTANTGELFF
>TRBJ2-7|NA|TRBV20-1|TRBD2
TGCAGTGCCATGGGGGGGGGTATGGAGGAGCAGTACTTC
CSAMGGGMEEQYF
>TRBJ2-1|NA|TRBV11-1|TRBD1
TGTGCCAGCAGCTTTGGGACAGGGGGATCGAATGAGCAGTTCTTC
CASSFGTGGSNEQFF
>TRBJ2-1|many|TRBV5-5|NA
TGTGCCAGCAGCTTGACAGGAGTCTACAATGAGCAGTTCTTC
CASSLTGVYNEQFF
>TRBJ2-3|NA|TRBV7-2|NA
TGTGCCAGCAGCCCCTCAGACACAGATCCGCAGTATTTT
CASSPSDTDPQYF
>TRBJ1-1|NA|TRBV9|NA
TGTGCCAGCAGCCCGGTAGGGCCGAACACTGAAGCTTTCTTT
CASSPVGPNTEAFF
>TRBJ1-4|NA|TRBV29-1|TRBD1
TGCAGCGCGAGGGGGCGCGGGGATGAAAAACTGTTTTTT
CSARGRGDEKLFF
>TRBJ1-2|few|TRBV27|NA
TGTGCCAGCAGTTTAAGAGGGAACTATGGCTACACCTTC
CASSLRGNYGYTF
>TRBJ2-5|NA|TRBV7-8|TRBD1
TGTGCCAGCAGCCCAGAGGGACAGGGGGAGACCCAGTACTTC
CASSPEGQGETQYF
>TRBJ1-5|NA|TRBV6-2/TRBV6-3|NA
TGTGCCAGCAGTACCGGGCCTGGGCCCCAGCATTTT
CASSTGPGPQHF
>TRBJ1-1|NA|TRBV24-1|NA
TGTGCCACCAGTGATAAGCGGCTCACTGAAGCTTTCTTT
CATSDKRLTEAFF
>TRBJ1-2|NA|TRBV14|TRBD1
TGTGCCAGCAGCCAAGCGAGGGACAGGGGTGGCTACACCTTC
CASSQARDRGGYTF
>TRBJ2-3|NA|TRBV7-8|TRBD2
TGTGCCAGCAGCCCTGGGGCTAGCGGGGACACAGATACGCAGTATTTT
CASSPGASGDTDTQYF
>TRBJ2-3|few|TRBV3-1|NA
TGTGCCAGCAGCCAAGCTACGGACTCTCACACAGATACGCAGTATTTT
CASSQATDSHTDTQYF
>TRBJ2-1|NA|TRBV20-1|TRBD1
TGCAGTGCTATGGGACAGGTCTACTACAATGAGCAGTTCTTC
CSAMGQVYYNEQFF
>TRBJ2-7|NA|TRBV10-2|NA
TGCGCCAGCAGGGGGGCCTACAGGACCTACGAGCAGTACTTC
CASRGAYRTYEQYF
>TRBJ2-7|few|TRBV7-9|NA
TGTGCCAGCAGCCACGGAGCAGGGTACGAGCAGTACTTC
CASSHGAGYEQYF
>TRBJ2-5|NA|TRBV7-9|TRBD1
TGTGCCAGCAGCCCAGGACAGGATGAGACCCAGTACTTC
CASSPGQDETQYF
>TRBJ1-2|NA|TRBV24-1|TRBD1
TGTGCCACCAGTACGAGGGGGCAGGGGTATGGCTACACCTTC
CATSTRGQGYGYTF
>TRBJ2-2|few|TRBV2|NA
TGTGCCAGCAGTCGTTCCCCGGGGAACACCGGGGAGCTGTTTTTT
CASSRSPGNTGELFF
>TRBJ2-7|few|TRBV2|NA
TGTGCCAGCAGCGGACTTTACGAGCAGTACTTC
CASSGLYEQYF
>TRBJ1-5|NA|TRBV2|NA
TGTGCCAGCAGTGAAAGGGGCGGGCGGTGGCAGCCCCAGCATTTT
CASSERGGRWQPQHF
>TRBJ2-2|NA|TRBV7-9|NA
TGTGCCAGCAGCAGACTCAACCCAGGGGCCGGGGAGCTGTTTTTT
CASSRLNPGAGELFF